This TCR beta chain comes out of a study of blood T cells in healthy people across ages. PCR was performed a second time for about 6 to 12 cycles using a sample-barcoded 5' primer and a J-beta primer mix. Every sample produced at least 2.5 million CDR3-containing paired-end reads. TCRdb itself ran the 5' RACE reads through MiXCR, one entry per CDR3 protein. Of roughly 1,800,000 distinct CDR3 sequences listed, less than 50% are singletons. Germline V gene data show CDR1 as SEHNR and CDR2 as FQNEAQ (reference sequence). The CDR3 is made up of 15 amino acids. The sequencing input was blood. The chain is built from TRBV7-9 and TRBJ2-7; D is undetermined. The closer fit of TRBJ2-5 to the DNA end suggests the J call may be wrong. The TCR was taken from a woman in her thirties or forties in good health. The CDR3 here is CASSSGLVEVETQYF. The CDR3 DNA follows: TGTGCCAGCAGCTCCGGTCTGGTTGAGGTCGAGACCCAGTACTTC.